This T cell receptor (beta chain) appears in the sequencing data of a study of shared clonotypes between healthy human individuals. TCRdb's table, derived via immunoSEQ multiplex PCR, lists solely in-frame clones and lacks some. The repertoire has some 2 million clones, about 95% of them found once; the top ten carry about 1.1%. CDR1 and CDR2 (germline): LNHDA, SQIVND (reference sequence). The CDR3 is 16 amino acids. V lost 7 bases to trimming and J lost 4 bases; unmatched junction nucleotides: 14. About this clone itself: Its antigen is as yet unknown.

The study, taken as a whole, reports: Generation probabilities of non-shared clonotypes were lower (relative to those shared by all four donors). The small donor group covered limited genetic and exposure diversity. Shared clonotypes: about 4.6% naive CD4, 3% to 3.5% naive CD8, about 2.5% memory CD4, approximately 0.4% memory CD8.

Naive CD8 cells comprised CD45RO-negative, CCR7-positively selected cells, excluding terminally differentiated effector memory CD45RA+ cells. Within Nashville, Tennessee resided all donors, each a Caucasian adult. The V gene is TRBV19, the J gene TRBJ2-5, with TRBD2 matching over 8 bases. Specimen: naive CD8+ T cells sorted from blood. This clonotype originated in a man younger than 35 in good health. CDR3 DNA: TGTGCCAGTAAAACCCGGGAGGGCCAACTTGGAGAGACCCAGTACTTC. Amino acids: CASKTREGQLGETQYF.